This TCR beta chain was obtained from a study of identical twins. CDR3 length equals 13 residues. CDR1 and CDR2 from the germline V gene are SGHDT and YYEEEE. V gave up 0 bases and J gave up 8 bases, with 8 bases separating them. Study results and limitations: Abundant cord blood beta clonotypes carried fewer insertions; memory repertoires showed none. Sequences that were out-of-frame, alpha and twin-shared displayed an excess of low generation probability. Twins' surplus sharing was weaker for beta out-of-frame sequences.

Worth noting for this clonotype: Antigen: not known.

With template switching, a universal primer site was added, and the cDNA carried unique molecular identifiers. From the 5' RACE reads, TCRdb called clonotypes with MiXCR, one entry per CDR3 protein. The sample carries 400,000 to 500,000 distinct CDR3 sequences, about 18% recorded once. The source of this sequence is a man aged 45 to 65 in good health. Sequenced sample: naive T cells sorted from blood. The chain carries TRBV5-6 and TRBJ1-4; D remains unclear. The CDR3 bases are TGTGCCAGCAGCTTGGTGTCGGGGGAAAAACTGTTTTTT. Encoded protein: CASSLVSGEKLFF.